Listed below are T cell receptor beta chains from one sample, sequenced in a study of PD-1 blockade in classical Hodgkin lymphoma. Clones were sequenced by immunoSEQ multiplex PCR, and TCRdb holds only the in-frame ones, with some missing. The table lists 20,000 or so clones, around 81% of them singletons. Source: peripheral blood mononuclear cells (PBMCs), taken before the fourth cycle of nivolumab. The source is a human donor with classical Hodgkin lymphoma. CDR3s leave out the opening cysteine and the closing phenylalanine or tryptophan. Each record gives: J gene, V gene, D gene, clone size, CDR3 protein. The D gene is left open where the match is weak. Some rows have no size entry. The others give once, few or many, or a class for an expanded clone.

>TRBJ2-2|TRBV7-6|-|-
ASSFIHSDWRNTGELF
>TRBJ1-5|TRBV11-2|TRBD1|-
ASSPWTGGSAPANQPQH
>TRBJ2-1|TRBV18|TRBD2|-
ASSPLPTSGKTDYNEQF
>TRBJ2-2|TRBV5-6|-|once
ASSPRAKNTGELF
>TRBJ2-4|TRBV6-4|-|-
ASSDSRVNIQY
>TRBJ1-4|TRBV5-6|TRBD1|-
ASSWWTGTNEKLF
>TRBJ2-4|TRBV9|-|-
ASSAGLAKNIQY
>TRBJ1-1|TRBV5-8|-|-
ASSRSLNTEAF
>TRBJ1-1|TRBV2|-|-
ASSEDIQRNTEAF
>TRBJ2-2|TRBV2|-|-
ASSEGTDPRRNTGELF
>TRBJ2-1|TRBV7-9|-|-
ATRRQGGEQF
>TRBJ1-2|TRBV12-5|-|-
ASGLFGVNYGYT
>TRBJ1-2|TRBV13|-|-
ASSQEDRPLGEGYT
>TRBJ2-3|TRBV11-3|-|-
ASSLDGADTQY
>TRBJ2-3|TRBV9|-|-
ASSVGVSVSTDTQY
>TRBJ1-5|TRBV28|TRBD1|-
ASSPPPYRGRNQPQH
>TRBJ1-1|TRBV11-2|-|medium-sized
ASSLEQTARTEAF
>TRBJ2-1|TRBV7-9|TRBD2|-
ASSPGLAGYYNEQF
>TRBJ2-4|TRBV13|-|-
ASSGRGTKNIQY
>TRBJ2-5|TRBV6-5|-|-
ASSAGLALQY
>TRBJ2-7|TRBV5-4|TRBD2|-
ASSPRVLAGTYEQY
>TRBJ2-5|TRBV29-1|TRBD1|once
SVAPDRGKTQY
>TRBJ2-2|TRBV4-3|-|-
ASSRARDTGELF
>TRBJ2-2|TRBV7-2|TRBD1|-
ASSGQGPPDGELF
>TRBJ1-5|TRBV6-1|-|-
ASSEEGLSNQPQH
>TRBJ2-3|TRBV15|-|-
ATSRVGVDTQY
>TRBJ1-5|TRBV27|-|-
ASSSGRGSNQPQH
>TRBJ2-7|TRBV9|-|-
ASSPGFFEQY
>TRBJ2-2|TRBV29-1|-|-
SGLRGELF
>TRBJ1-4|TRBV6-1|-|-
ASSPVGEGVKLF
>TRBJ2-5|TRBV18|TRBD2|-
ASSPGLAGGPGGETQY
>TRBJ2-3|TRBV5-4|TRBD2|-
ASSLPTSPADTQY
>TRBJ2-7|TRBV5-1|-|medium-sized
ASSSGTRGEQY
>TRBJ1-2|TRBV5-5|-|-
ASRKTTVTNYGYT
>TRBJ2-7|TRBV5-6|TRBD2|medium-sized
ASSLGGGYEQY